What follows are 19 T cell receptor beta chains derived from one specimen sequenced in a study of Ad26.COV2.S vaccination and SARS-CoV-2 variants. Stated treatment: roughly 20 received Ad26.COV2.S at low or high dose, single or two shots; about five received placebo; per-sample allocation not given. Samples analyzed were those drawn on day 63 after the first vaccine or placebo injection. The repertoire was sequenced with immunoSEQ multiplex PCR; TCRdb's copy has only in-frame clones and lacks some. The table has 290,000 or so clones, about 90% seen once; the top ten hold about 3.6%. Source: peripheral blood, taken in a trial of Ad26.COV2.S vaccine versus placebo. The receptors come from a person between 18 and 65 years old who received the Ad26.COV2.S COVID-19 vaccine or a placebo.

With regard to this clone: The sample contains more than one DNA sequence encoding this CDR3. This chain uses TRBV6-1 with TRBJ2-7; unclear D gene. This CDR3 has 11 residues. Trimming took 1 base from V and 3 from J, leaving 1 base between them. CDR1 is MNHNS and CDR2 is SASEGT in the germline V gene. The CDR3 spells CASSEGYEQYF. Here the CDR3 DNA reads TGTGCCAGCAGTGAAGGCTACGAGCAGTACTTC.

The V and J genes are TRBV7-2 and TRBJ1-6; D remains unclear. Trimming stripped 1 base from V and 13 bases from J, with 11 bases between. The CDR3 length is 13 residues. Germline CDR1 is SGHTA and CDR2 is FQGNSA. The CDR3 spells CASSLEDSLPLHF. CDR3 DNA sequence: TGTGCCAGCAGCTTAGAGGACTCTCTCCCCCTCCACTTT.

This rearrangement joins TRBV6-5 to TRBJ1-5; 9 bases agree with TRBD1. CDR1 MNHEY and CDR2 SVGAGI come from the germline V gene. The CDR3 consists of 15 residues. The junction had 5 bases not matched to a gene; V was cut back by 4 bases and J by 4 bases. The CDR3 sequence is CASSSPGQGNQPQHF. CDR3 in DNA: TGTGCCAGCAGTTCCCCGGGACAGGGTAATCAGCCCCAGCATTTT.

The CDR3 reads CASSQRWTFGEQFF. CDR3 nucleotides: TGCGCCAGCAGCCAACGATGGACCTTTGGGGAGCAGTTCTTC. The J gene is TRBJ2-1, the V gene TRBV4-3, with D hard to call. Germline loops: CDR1 LGHNA, CDR2 YSLEER. The CDR3 extends over 14 amino acids. Trimming took 2 bases from V and 10 from J, leaving 15 bases between them.

The CDR3 nucleotides read TGCGCCAGCAGCCCCCCGACTAGCGGGCATAATGAGCAGTTCTTC. This encodes CASSPPTSGHNEQFF. The V gene is TRBV5-1, the J gene TRBJ2-1; 10 bases align to TRBD2. Germline trimming cut 4 bases from V and 7 bases from J; bases unmatched to any gene: 8. The CDR3 sequence is 15 residues long. CDR1 is SGHRS, CDR2 YFSETQ, per germline.

The chain joins TRBV29-1 to TRBJ1-1, with D unclear. This CDR3 has 16 amino acids. V lost 7 bases to trimming and J lost 0 bases, with 21 bases between them. The germline gives CDR1 SQVTM, CDR2 ANQGSEA. In nucleotides, the CDR3 is TGCAGCGCCACTGGTACCTTAGGCGTCTTGAACACTGAAGCTTTCTTT. Translating it yields CSATGTLGVLNTEAFF.

In its sample, this clone was seen once. The chain has TRBV7-9 and TRBJ2-3; 12 bases line up with TRBD2. This CDR3 region has 16 residues. Germline-derived CDR1 and CDR2 are SEHNR and FQNEAQ (reference sequence). With V trimmed by 3 bases and J by 6 bases, 7 bases remained unmatched. This CDR3 is CASSLLLAGGRDTQYF. The CDR3 DNA sequence: TGTGCCAGCAGCTTGCTCCTAGCGGGAGGGCGGGATACGCAGTATTTT. The variable domain in full, with the rest retrieved from reference TRBV7-9 and TRBJ2-3, is DTGVSQNPRHKITKRGQNVTFRCDPISEHNRLYWYRQTLGQGPEFLTYFQNEAQLEKSRLLSDRFSAERPKGSFSTLEIQRTEQGDSAMYLCASSLLLAGGRDTQYFGPGTRLTVL.

The V call is TRBV24-1, the J call TRBJ2-1; TRBD1 matches at 7 bases. CDR1 KGHDR and CDR2 SFDVKD come from the germline V gene. With V trimmed by 0 bases and J by 12 bases, 7 bases remained unmatched. The CDR3 sequence is 14 residues long. The CDR3 DNA reads as TGTGCCACCAGTGATTTGCAGGTTGGGGACAGGCAGTTCTTC. It yields the protein CATSDLQVGDRQFF.

The gene calls are TRBV11-2 and TRBJ2-3; TRBD1 matches at 7 bases. The CDR3 consists of 13 residues. J lost 9 bases, V lost 4 bases, and 7 bases had no gene match. Per germline, CDR1 SGHAT and CDR2 FQNNGV. The CDR3 nucleotides read TGTGCCAGCAGCTCAAACAGGGGACACACGCAGTATTTT. Its translation is CASSSNRGHTQYF.

This rearrangement joins TRBV27 to TRBJ2-4, with D possibly being TRBD1 (5 bases). This CDR3 spans 15 amino acids. The germline V and J ends were trimmed by 6 bases and 0 bases, with 12 bases remaining between them. CDR1 and CDR2 from the germline V gene are MNHEY and SMNVEV (reference sequence). The CDR3 here is CASRSGLLAKNIQYF. The CDR3 DNA reads as TGTGCCAGCAGATCAGGGCTGTTAGCCAAAAACATTCAGTACTTC.

The chain couples TRBV6-4 to TRBJ2-3, with D possibly being TRBD1 (6 bases). Germline loops: CDR1 MRHNA, CDR2 SNTAGT. V lost 1 base and J 0 bases, leaving 8 bases between the germline ends. This CDR3 has 15 amino acids. CDR3 coding DNA: TGTGCCAGCAGTGACTTACAGGGCAGCACAGATACGCAGTATTTT. As protein: CASSDLQGSTDTQYF.

This clone was recorded only once. The chain joins TRBV6-5 to TRBJ1-4; D is uncertain. Germline V gives CDR1 MNHEY, CDR2 SVGAGI. Trimming cost V 4 bases and J 6 bases, with 9 bases left between them. CDR3 length: 13 amino acids. The CDR3 region has the DNA TGTGCCAGCAGTTCCCCACAAGATGAAAAACTGTTTTTT. Residues: CASSSPQDEKLFF.

This clone is a singleton in its sample. This chain connects TRBV5-1 to TRBJ1-1, with D possibly matching TRBD1 (5 bases). The V and J ends lost 4 bases and 1 base respectively, with 11 bases between them. Germline loops: CDR1 SGHRS, CDR2 YFSETQ. CDR3 length equals 14 residues. The CDR3 loop reads CASSVPGPNTEAFF. CDR3 in DNA: TGCGCCAGCAGCGTCCCGGGACCGAACACTGAAGCTTTCTTT.

This chain joins TRBV7-9 and TRBJ2-5; no firm D call. The CDR3 consists of 14 residues. Deletions cut 1 base from V and 4 bases from J, with 10 bases between. The germline V gene has CDR1 SEHNR and CDR2 FQNEAQ (reference sequence). The CDR3 reads CASSLEVRIETQYF. In DNA, the CDR3 is TGTGCCAGCAGCTTAGAAGTGAGGATAGAGACCCAGTACTTC.

This clone occurred once. V is TRBV5-6 and J is TRBJ2-7; TRBD2 is a possible D gene (5 bases). CDR1 and CDR2 (germline): SGHDT, YYEEEE. CDR3 length: 12 residues. V was cut by 4 bases and J by 7 bases, with 12 bases left in between. CDR3 sequence reads: CASSNLGEEQYF. CDR3 in DNA: TGTGCCAGCAGCAACCTTGGGGAGGAGCAGTACTTC.

The chain recombines TRBV5-6 with TRBJ2-5; 11 nucleotides match TRBD2. There are 15 residues in the CDR3. Germline assignment: CDR1 SGHDT and CDR2 YYEEEE. Germline trimming cut 2 bases from V and 3 bases from J; bases unmatched to any gene: 3. The CDR3 DNA reads TGTGCCAGCAGCTTCTCGACTAGCGGGAAAGAGACCCAGTACTTC. Translation: CASSFSTSGKETQYF.

The V gene is TRBV6-5, the J gene TRBJ2-7; 14 bases align to TRBD2. The ends lost 4 bases at V and 2 bases at J; junction bases unmatched: 4. The germline CDR1 and CDR2 sequences are MNHEY and SVGAGI. The CDR3 covers 16 residues. The CDR3, as DNA: TGTGCCAGCAGTTTCGGGACTAGCGGGAGAGCCTACGAGCAGTACTTC. It is translated as CASSFGTSGRAYEQYF.

The chain carries TRBV4-1 and TRBJ2-1, with TRBD2 matching over 12 bases. The CDR3 loop spans 15 amino acids. CDR1 and CDR2 from the germline V gene are MGHRA and YSYEKL. V was pared by 1 base and J by 7 bases, with 2 bases of the junction left unmatched. This chain's CDR3 is CASSQGTSGVNEQFF. CDR3 DNA sequence: TGCGCCAGCAGCCAAGGGACTAGCGGGGTGAATGAGCAGTTCTTC.

The rearrangement joins TRBV6-1 to TRBJ1-5; 9 bases agree with TRBD1. The CDR3 runs to 16 residues. The V gene end was trimmed by 0 bases and the J gene end by 5 bases; junction bases not matched to a gene: 5. Germline V gives CDR1 MNHNS, CDR2 SASEGT. CDR3 loop: CASSEAGTGWDQPQHF. CDR3 in DNA: TGTGCCAGCAGTGAAGCCGGGACAGGGTGGGATCAGCCCCAGCATTTT.